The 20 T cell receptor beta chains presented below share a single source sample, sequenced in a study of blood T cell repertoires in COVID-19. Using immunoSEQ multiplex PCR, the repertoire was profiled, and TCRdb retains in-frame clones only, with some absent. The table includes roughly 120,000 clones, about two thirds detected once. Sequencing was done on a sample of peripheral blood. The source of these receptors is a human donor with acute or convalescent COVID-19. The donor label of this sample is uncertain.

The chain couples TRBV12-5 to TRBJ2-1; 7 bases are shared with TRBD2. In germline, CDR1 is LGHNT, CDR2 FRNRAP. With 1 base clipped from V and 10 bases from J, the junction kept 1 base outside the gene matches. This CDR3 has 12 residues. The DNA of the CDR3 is TGTGCTAGTGGTTTGGGGGGAGGGGAGCAGTTCTTC. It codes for CASGLGGGEQFF.

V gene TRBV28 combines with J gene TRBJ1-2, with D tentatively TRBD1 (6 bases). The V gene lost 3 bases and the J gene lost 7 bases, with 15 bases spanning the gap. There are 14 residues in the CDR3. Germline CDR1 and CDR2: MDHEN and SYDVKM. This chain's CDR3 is CASSLPAGAGGYTF. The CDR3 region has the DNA TGTGCCAGCAGTTTGCCCGCAGGGGCCGGTGGCTACACCTTC.

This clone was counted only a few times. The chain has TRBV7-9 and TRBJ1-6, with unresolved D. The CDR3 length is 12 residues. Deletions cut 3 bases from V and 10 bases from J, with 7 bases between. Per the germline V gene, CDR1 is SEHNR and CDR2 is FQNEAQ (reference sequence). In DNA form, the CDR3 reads TGTGCCAGCAGCTTCCAGGAATCACCCCTCCACTTT. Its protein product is CASSFQESPLHF.

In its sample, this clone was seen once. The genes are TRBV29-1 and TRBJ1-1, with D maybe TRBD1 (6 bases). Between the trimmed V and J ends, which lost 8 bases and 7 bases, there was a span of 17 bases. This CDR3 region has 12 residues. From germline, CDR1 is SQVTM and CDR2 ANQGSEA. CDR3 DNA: TGCAGCACGAGTGCTACAGGGAGTGAAGCTTTCTTT. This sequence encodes CSTSATGSEAFF.

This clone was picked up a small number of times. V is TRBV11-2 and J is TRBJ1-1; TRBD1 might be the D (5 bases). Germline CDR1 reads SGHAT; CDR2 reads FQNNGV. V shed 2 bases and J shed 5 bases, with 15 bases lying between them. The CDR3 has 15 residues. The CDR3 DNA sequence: TGTGCCAGCAGCTTAAACCCGGGGGAAGGAACTGAAGCTTTCTTT. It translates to CASSLNPGEGTEAFF.

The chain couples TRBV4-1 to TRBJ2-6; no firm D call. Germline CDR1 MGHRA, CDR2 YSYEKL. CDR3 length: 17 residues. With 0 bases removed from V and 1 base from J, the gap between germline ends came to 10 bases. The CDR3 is CASSQDPLISGANVLTF. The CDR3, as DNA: TGCGCCAGCAGCCAAGATCCTTTAATATCTGGGGCCAACGTCCTGACTTTC.

The CDR3 DNA sequence: TGCGCCAGCAGCCTCGGGGACACTGAAGCTTTCTTT. Translation: CASSLGDTEAFF. The rearrangement links TRBV4-1 to TRBJ1-1; no clear D gene. Between the trimmed V and J ends, which lost 4 bases and 3 bases, there was a span of 6 bases. Germline CDR1 is MGHRA and CDR2 is YSYEKL. The CDR3 consists of 12 residues.

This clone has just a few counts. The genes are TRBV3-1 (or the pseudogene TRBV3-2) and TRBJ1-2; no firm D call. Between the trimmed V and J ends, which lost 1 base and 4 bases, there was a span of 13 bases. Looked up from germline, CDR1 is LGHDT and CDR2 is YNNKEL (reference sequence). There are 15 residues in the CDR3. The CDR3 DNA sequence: TGTGCCAGCAGCCAAGGGTACGGGGAGAGCTATGGCTACACCTTC. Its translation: CASSQGYGESYGYTF.

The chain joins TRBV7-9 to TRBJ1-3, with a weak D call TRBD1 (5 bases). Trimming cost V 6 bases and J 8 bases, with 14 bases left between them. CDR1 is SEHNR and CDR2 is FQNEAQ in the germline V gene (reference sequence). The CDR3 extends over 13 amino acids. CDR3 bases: TGTGCCAGCAGTCAGGGTTCCGCCTACACCATATATTTT. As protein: CASSQGSAYTIYF.

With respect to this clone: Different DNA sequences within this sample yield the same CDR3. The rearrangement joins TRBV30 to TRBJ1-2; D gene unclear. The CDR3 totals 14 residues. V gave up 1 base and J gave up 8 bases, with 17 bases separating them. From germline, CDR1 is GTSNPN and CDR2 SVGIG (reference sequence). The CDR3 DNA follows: TGTGCCTGGAGTGGTAACATCAATTCGGGGGGCTACACCTTC. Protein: CAWSGNINSGGYTF.

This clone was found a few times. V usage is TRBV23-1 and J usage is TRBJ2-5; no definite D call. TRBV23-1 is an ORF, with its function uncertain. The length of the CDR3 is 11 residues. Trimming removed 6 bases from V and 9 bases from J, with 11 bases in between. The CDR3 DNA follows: TGCGCCAGCAGCCAAGGTTCGGCCCAGTACTTC. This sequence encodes CASSQGSAQYF.

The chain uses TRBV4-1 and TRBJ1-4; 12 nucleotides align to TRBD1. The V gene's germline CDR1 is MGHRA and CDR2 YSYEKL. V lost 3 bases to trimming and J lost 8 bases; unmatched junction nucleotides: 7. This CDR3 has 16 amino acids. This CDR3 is CASSQGQGARGEKLFF. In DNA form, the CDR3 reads TGCGCCAGCAGCCAGGGACAGGGGGCAAGAGGGGAAAAACTGTTTTTT.

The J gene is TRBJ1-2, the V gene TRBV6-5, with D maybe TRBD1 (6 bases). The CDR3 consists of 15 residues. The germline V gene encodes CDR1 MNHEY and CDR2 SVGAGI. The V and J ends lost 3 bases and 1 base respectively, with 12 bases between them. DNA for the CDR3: TGTGCCAGCAGTTATGGACAGCATCTTAACTATGGCTACACCTTC. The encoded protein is CASSYGQHLNYGYTF.

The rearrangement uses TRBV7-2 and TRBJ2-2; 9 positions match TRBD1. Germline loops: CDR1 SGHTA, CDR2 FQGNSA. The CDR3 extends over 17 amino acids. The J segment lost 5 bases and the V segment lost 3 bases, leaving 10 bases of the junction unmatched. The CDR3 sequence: CASSFPRGQGYTGELFF. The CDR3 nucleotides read TGTGCCAGCAGCTTCCCCCGGGGACAGGGTTATACCGGGGAGCTGTTTTTT.

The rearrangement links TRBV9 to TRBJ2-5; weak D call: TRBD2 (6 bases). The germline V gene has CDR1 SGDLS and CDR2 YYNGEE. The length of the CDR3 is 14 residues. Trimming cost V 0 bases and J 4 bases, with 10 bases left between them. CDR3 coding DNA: TGTGCCAGCAGCGTAGGTGGGGGAGGAGAGACCCAGTACTTC. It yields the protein CASSVGGGGETQYF.

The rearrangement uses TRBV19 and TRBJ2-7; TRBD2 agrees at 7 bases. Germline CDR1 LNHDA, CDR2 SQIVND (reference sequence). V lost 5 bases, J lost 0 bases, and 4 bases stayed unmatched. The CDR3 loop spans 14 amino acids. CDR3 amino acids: CASSVGGGSYEQYF. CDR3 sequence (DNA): TGTGCCAGTAGTGTAGGCGGGGGCTCCTACGAGCAGTACTTC.

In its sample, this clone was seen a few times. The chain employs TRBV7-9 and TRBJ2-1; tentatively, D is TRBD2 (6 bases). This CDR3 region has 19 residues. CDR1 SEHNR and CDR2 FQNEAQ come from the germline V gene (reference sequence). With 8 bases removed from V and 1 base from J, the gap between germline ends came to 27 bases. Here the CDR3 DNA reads TGTGCCAGCCGAGAGGGGCCGGGGGATATAGGAGGGTCCTACAATGAGCAGTTCTTC. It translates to CASREGPGDIGGSYNEQFF.

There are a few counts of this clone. The CDR3 sequence is CASSIARNQPQHF. As DNA, the CDR3 is TGTGCCAGTAGTATCGCACGGAATCAGCCCCAGCATTTT. This sequence joins TRBV19 and TRBJ1-5, with no clear D. The CDR3 totals 13 residues. V was clipped by 3 bases and J by 4 bases, with 7 bases between them. The germline gives CDR1 LNHDA, CDR2 SQIVND (reference sequence).

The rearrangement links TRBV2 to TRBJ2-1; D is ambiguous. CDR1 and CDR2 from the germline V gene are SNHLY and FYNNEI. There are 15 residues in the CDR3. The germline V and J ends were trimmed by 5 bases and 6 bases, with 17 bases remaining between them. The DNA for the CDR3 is TGTGCCAGCAGTACGGATTCTGGCGGCGGCAATGAGCAGTTCTTC. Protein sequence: CASSTDSGGGNEQFF.

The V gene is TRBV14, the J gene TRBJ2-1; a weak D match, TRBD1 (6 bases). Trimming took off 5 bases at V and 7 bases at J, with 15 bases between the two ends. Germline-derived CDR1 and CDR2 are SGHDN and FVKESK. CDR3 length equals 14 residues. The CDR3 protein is CASSSGTKRNEQFF. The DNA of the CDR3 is TGTGCCAGCAGCTCCGGGACAAAAAGGAATGAGCAGTTCTTC.